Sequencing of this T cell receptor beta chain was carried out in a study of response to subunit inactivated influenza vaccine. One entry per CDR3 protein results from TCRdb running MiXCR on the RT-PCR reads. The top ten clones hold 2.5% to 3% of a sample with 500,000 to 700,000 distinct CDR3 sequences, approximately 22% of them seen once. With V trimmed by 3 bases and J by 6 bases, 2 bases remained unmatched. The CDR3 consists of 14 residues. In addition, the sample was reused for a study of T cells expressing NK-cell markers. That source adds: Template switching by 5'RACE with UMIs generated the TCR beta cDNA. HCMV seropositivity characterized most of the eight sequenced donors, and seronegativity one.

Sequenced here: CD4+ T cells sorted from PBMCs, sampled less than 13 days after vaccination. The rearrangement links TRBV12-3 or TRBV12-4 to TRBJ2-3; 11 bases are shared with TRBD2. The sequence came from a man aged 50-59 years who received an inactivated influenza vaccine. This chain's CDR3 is CASSFSGGGDTQYF. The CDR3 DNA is TGTGCCAGCAGTTTTAGCGGGGGGGGGGATACGCAGTATTTT.